This entry features one T cell receptor beta chain sequence. This entry is derived from a study of control samples from healthy donors and cancer patients. The data were produced by immunoSEQ multiplex PCR, yet TCRdb's version contains in-frame clones alone and is incomplete. This sample carries around 190,000 clones, more than 90% of them seen once, and the ten largest clones take roughly 1.3%. Germline values: CDR1 LGHDT, CDR2 YNNKEL (reference sequence). The CDR3 is 15 amino acids. V shed 5 bases and J 6 bases; nucleotides not matched to a gene: 13. The TCR sequence derives from a man aged 30 to 45 in good health. V is TRBV3-1 (or the pseudogene TRBV3-2) and J is TRBJ2-7; 7 bases agree with TRBD2. Sequencing was done on a sample of blood. The CDR3 nucleotides are TGTGCCAGCAGCGCCGGGCGGGAGCGTGGGGGCGAGCAGTACTTC. Translation: CASSAGRERGGEQYF.